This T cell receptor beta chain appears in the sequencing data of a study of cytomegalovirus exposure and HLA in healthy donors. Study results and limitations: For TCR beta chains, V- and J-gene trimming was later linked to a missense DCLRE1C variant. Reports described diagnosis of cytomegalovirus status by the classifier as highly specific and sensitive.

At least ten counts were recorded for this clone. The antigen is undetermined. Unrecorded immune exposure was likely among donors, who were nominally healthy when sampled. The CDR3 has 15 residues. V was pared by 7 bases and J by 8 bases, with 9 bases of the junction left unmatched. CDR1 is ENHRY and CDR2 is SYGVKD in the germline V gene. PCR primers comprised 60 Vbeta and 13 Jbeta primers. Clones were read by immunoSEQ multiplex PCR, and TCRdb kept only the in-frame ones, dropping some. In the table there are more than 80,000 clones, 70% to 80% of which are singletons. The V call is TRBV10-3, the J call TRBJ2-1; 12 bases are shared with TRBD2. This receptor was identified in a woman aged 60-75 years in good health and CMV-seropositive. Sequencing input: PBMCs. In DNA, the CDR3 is TGTGCCATCACTCCGGGGCTAGCGGGAGGGTATGAGCAGTTCTTC. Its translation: CAITPGLAGGYEQFF.